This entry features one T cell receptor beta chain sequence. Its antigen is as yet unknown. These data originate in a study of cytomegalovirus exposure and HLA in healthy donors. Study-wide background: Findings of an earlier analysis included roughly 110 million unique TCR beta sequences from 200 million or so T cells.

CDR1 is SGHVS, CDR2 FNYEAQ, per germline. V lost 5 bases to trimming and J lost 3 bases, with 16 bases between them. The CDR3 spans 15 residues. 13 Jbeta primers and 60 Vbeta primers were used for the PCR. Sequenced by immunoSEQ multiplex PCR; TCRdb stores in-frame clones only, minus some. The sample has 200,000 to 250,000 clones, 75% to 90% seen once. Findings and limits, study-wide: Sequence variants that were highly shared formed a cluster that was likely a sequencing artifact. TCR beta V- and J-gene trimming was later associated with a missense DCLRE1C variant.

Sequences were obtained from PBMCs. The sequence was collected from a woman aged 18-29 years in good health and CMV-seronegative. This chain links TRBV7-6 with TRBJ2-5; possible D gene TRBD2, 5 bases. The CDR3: CASSPYEGWEETQYF. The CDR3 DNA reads TGTGCCAGCAGCCCTTATGAGGGATGGGAAGAGACCCAGTACTTC. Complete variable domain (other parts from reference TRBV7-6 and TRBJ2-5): GAGVSQSPRYKVTKRGQDVALRCDPISGHVSLYWYRQALGQGPEFLTYFNYEAQQDKSGLPNDRFSAERPEGSISTLTIQRTEQRDSAMYRCASSPYEGWEETQYFGPGTRLLVL.